This TCR beta chain appears in the sequencing data of a study of blood T cells in healthy people across ages. Study-level background: About one barcoded beta molecule per two T cells came from capture by template switching.

Donation came from healthy Caucasian individuals in Russia who were aged about 6 to 100. Study findings and constraints: Per million T cells, the diversity of TCR beta decreased roughly linearly as age advanced. No conclusive comparison of naive versus antigen-experienced cells was possible with unsorted PBMCs.

This CDR3 is built from 13 residues. The germline CDR1 and CDR2 sequences are MNHNS and SASEGT. With respect to this clonotype: As yet, its antigen is unknown. Being one base from a much bigger clone, this may be a read error.

Next came a second PCR, run for 7 to 11 cycles, which used a sample-barcoded 5' primer along with a J-beta primer mix. TCRdb fed the 5' RACE reads into MiXCR, producing one record per CDR3 protein. The sample contains 1.6 million or so distinct CDR3 sequences, about 31% of which appear only once. This sequence joins TRBV6-1 and TRBJ2-4, with TRBD1 as a possible D gene (5 bases). The J call is in doubt because the DNA end fits TRBJ2-7 better. The origin of this receptor is a woman in her thirties in good health. Sequences were obtained from blood. The CDR3 bases are TGTGCCAGCAGTGAAGTCAGGGCCAACGAGCAGTACTTC. Protein product: CASSEVRANEQYF.